A selection of T cell receptor beta chains follows, all from one sample in a study of CD8+CD57+ T cells in acquired aplastic anemia. From the reads, TCRdb called clonotypes with MiXCR, one entry per CDR3 protein. Of about 180,000 distinct CDR3 sequences detected, 46% appear once; the ten largest clones hold under 3.5%. The specimen sequenced was sorted CD4+, CD8+, or CD8+CD57+ T cells (not recorded which) from PBMCs. These receptors came from a human donor in good health. The CDR3 runs from the conserved cysteine through the conserved F or W. A D gene is named only where the DNA matches it firmly. Only part of the rows carry a size: once, few, many, or a class if the clone is expanded.

D gene | J gene | V gene | clone size | CDR3 length | CDR3 protein | CDR3 DNA
TRBD2 | TRBJ2-3 | TRBV2 | NA | 15 | CASSTSGGVKDTQYF | TGTGCCAGCAGTACTAGCGGGGGGGTGAAAGATACGCAGTATTTT
NA | TRBJ1-5 | TRBV28 | few | 13 | CASSTSGTVVSYF | TGTGCCAGCAGTACCTCAGGGACTGTCGTTTCGTATTTT
NA | TRBJ2-5 | TRBV6-5 | NA | 16 | CASSYSILSQQETQYF | TGTGCCAGCAGTTACTCGATATTATCCCAGCAAGAGACCCAGTACTTC
TRBD2 | TRBJ2-3 | TRBV5-1 | NA | 15 | CASSLPAGDTDTQYF | TGCGCCAGCAGCTTGCCGGCGGGAGACACAGATACGCAGTATTTT
TRBD1 | TRBJ1-2 | TRBV29-1 | many | 12 | CSIGTGFYGYTF | TGCAGCATAGGGACAGGCTTCTATGGCTACACCTTC
NA | TRBJ1-2 | TRBV20-1 | NA | 11 | CSARMGYGYTF | TGCAGTGCTAGAATGGGGTATGGCTACACCTTC
NA | TRBJ1-2 | TRBV9 | once | 13 | CASSVAGGNSYTF | TGTGCCAGCAGCGTCGCCGGGGGGAATAGCTACACCTTC
TRBD1 | TRBJ2-7 | TRBV9 | NA | 15 | CASSVEGQGAGEQYF | TGTGCCAGCAGCGTAGAAGGACAGGGGGCAGGAGAGCAGTACTTC
TRBD2 | TRBJ2-5 | TRBV2 | many | 14 | CASRGGGGQETQYF | TGTGCCAGCAGGGGGGGGGGGGGCCAAGAGACCCAGTACTTC
NA | TRBJ1-6 | TRBV25-1 | NA | 12 | CASSEYHSPLHF | TGTGCCAGCAGTGAATATCACTCACCCCTCCACTTT
TRBD1 | TRBJ1-2 | TRBV5-8 | NA | 13 | CASSPRTGNGYTF | TGTGCCAGCAGCCCCCGGACAGGGAACGGCTACACCTTC
NA | TRBJ1-5 | TRBV19 | many | 14 | CASSKVYSNQPQHF | TGTGCCAGTAGTAAAGTGTATAGCAATCAGCCCCAGCATTTT
TRBD1 | TRBJ2-7 | TRBV9 | NA | 15 | CASSVGGTGPGEQYF | TGTGCCAGCAGCGTAGGAGGGACAGGGCCGGGGGAGCAGTACTTC
NA | TRBJ2-3 | TRBV7-3 | many | 17 | CASSPKGASGSTDTQYF | TGTGCCAGCAGCCCAAAGGGGGCTAGCGGCAGCACAGATACGCAGTATTTT
TRBD2 | TRBJ2-7 | TRBV10-3 | NA | 14 | CAISPGLAGYEQYF | TGTGCCATCAGTCCCGGACTAGCGGGATACGAGCAGTACTTC
NA | TRBJ1-2 | TRBV5-1 | NA | 12 | CASSSDNYGYTF | TGCGCCAGCAGTTCTGATAACTATGGCTACACCTTC
TRBD1 | TRBJ2-7 | TRBV2 | many | 14 | CASSARTGIYEQYF | TGTGCCAGCAGTGCAAGGACAGGGATCTACGAGCAGTACTTC
NA | TRBJ1-1 | TRBV27 | many | 14 | CASSSLLLNTEAFF | TGTGCCAGCAGTTCTTTATTGCTGAACACTGAAGCTTTCTTT
NA | TRBJ2-1 | TRBV28 | NA | 13 | CASSPLTGHEQFF | TGTGCCAGCAGTCCTCTAACTGGCCATGAGCAGTTCTTC
NA | TRBJ2-1 | TRBV7-9 | many | 14 | CASSLSRAYNEQFF | TGTGCCAGCAGCTTGAGTAGGGCCTACAATGAGCAGTTCTTC
NA | TRBJ1-1 | TRBV12-3/TRBV12-4 | NA | 13 | CASSLRVHTEAFF | TGTGCCAGCAGCTTGAGGGTACACACTGAAGCTTTCTTT
NA | TRBJ1-5 | TRBV12-3/TRBV12-4 | many | 14 | CASSLIHPNQPQHF | TGTGCCAGCAGTTTGATCCACCCAAATCAGCCCCAGCATTTT
TRBD2 | TRBJ2-3 | TRBV20-1 | NA | 14 | CSPGAGLAGDTQYF | TGCAGCCCAGGGGCCGGACTAGCGGGAGACACGCAGTATTTT
TRBD1 | TRBJ2-1 | TRBV15 | NA | 15 | CATSSVGTGLNEQFF | TGTGCCACCAGCAGTGTCGGGACAGGGCTTAATGAGCAGTTCTTC
TRBD2 | TRBJ2-7 | TRBV9 | NA | 14 | CASSVEGAGGEQYF | TGTGCCAGCAGCGTAGAAGGAGCGGGGGGGGAGCAGTACTTC
TRBD1 | TRBJ1-1 | TRBV20-1 | NA | 13 | CSARGQGDTEAFF | TGCAGTGCTAGAGGGCAGGGGGACACTGAAGCTTTCTTT
TRBD2 | TRBJ2-3 | TRBV7-8 | many | 17 | CASNPRNGLAGTDTQYF | TGTGCCAGCAACCCAAGGAATGGACTAGCGGGCACAGATACGCAGTATTTT
TRBD1 | TRBJ2-5 | TRBV25-1 | many | 14 | CASSATDRGKTQYF | TGTGCCAGCAGTGCGACAGACAGGGGAAAGACCCAGTACTTC
NA | TRBJ1-2 | TRBV10-3 | many | 13 | CAISEDQGYGYTF | TGTGCCATCAGTGAGGACCAGGGTTATGGCTACACCTTC
TRBD1 | TRBJ1-2 | TRBV7-7 | NA | 15 | CAGSLGSGTGHGYTF | TGTGCTGGCAGCTTAGGGTCTGGGACAGGGCATGGCTACACCTTC
NA | TRBJ2-7 | TRBV7-9 | many | 13 | CASSFDSSYEQYF | TGTGCCAGCAGCTTCGACAGCTCCTACGAGCAGTACTTC
TRBD1 | TRBJ2-7 | TRBV27 | NA | 16 | CASSLFGDRGSYEQYF | TGTGCCAGCAGTTTATTCGGGGACAGGGGCTCCTACGAGCAGTACTTC
NA | TRBJ2-7 | TRBV10-3 | many | 16 | CAISKRAAGDTYEQYF | TGTGCCATCAGTAAAAGAGCGGCGGGGGACACCTACGAGCAGTACTTC
NA | TRBJ2-7 | TRBV28 | NA | 14 | CASSASFQSYEQYF | TGTGCCAGCTCAGCATCCTTTCAATCCTACGAGCAGTACTTC
NA | TRBJ1-5 | TRBV7-2 | NA | 13 | CASSLAVRQPQHF | TGTGCCAGCAGCTTAGCGGTTCGGCAGCCCCAGCATTTT
TRBD1 | TRBJ2-7 | TRBV10-3 | NA | 13 | CAISPGQGAGQYF | TGTGCCATCAGTCCGGGACAGGGCGCTGGGCAGTACTTC
TRBD1 | TRBJ1-1 | TRBV5-1 | NA | 14 | CASSFDRENTEAFF | TGCGCCAGCAGCTTTGACAGGGAGAACACTGAAGCTTTCTTT
TRBD2 | TRBJ2-2 | TRBV24-1 | many | 17 | CATSDLNGGVNTGELFF | TGTGCCACCAGTGATTTGAATGGGGGGGTGAACACCGGGGAGCTGTTTTTT
NA | TRBJ1-6 | TRBV25-1 | medium-sized | 13 | CASSVGLNSPLHF | TGTGCCAGCAGTGTGGGCCTGAATTCACCCCTCCACTTT
TRBD1 | TRBJ1-1 | TRBV2 | NA | 16 | CASSEQDRGGGTEAFF | TGTGCCAGCAGTGAACAGGACAGGGGAGGGGGCACTGAAGCTTTCTTT
NA | TRBJ1-4 | TRBV7-3 | NA | 15 | CASSLDKGRNEKLFF | TGTGCCAGCAGCTTAGACAAGGGGCGTAATGAAAAACTGTTTTTT
NA | TRBJ1-1 | TRBV20-1 | many | 14 | CSARDRTQTTEAFF | TGCAGTGCTAGAGATCGGACCCAGACCACTGAAGCTTTCTTT
NA | TRBJ2-2 | TRBV7-9 | NA | 15 | CASSLGDPRTGELFF | TGTGCCAGCAGCTTAGGGGACCCGCGCACCGGGGAGCTGTTTTTT
TRBD1 | TRBJ1-2 | TRBV27 | NA | 15 | CASTPVATGGHGYTF | TGTGCCAGCACTCCTGTGGCAACAGGGGGCCATGGCTACACCTTC
TRBD1 | TRBJ2-4 | TRBV19 | NA | 16 | CASSTTGSDAKNIQYF | TGTGCCAGTAGTACGACAGGGAGCGATGCCAAAAACATTCAGTACTTC
NA | TRBJ1-2 | TRBV5-3 | NA | 12 | CASSLSGAGYTF | TGTGCCAGCAGCTTGTCAGGGGCCGGCTACACCTTC
NA | TRBJ1-6 | TRBV27 | NA | 14 | CASSLGRINSPLRF | TGTGCCAGCAGTTTAGGACGGATTAATTCACCCCTCCGCTTT
NA | TRBJ2-5 | TRBV5-1 | many | 16 | CASSLGAGNHEATQYF | TGCGCCAGCAGCTTGGGGGCCGGAAACCATGAGGCGACCCAGTACTTC
TRBD1 | TRBJ1-1 | TRBV10-3 | few | 15 | CAIRDSGQQNTEAFF | TGTGCCATCAGGGATTCGGGACAGCAGAACACTGAAGCTTTCTTT
NA | TRBJ1-5 | TRBV19 | NA | 13 | CASSIPFYQPQHF | TGTGCCAGTAGTATCCCCTTCTATCAGCCCCAGCATTTT
NA | TRBJ2-6 | TRBV10-3 | NA | 18 | CAISAGAGVSSGANVLTF | TGTGCCATCAGTGCTGGAGCAGGGGTAAGCTCTGGGGCCAACGTCCTGACTTTC
NA | TRBJ2-3 | TRBV24-1 | NA | 13 | CATSTRTVDTQYF | TGTGCCACCAGCACTAGAACGGTAGATACGCAGTATTTT
TRBD1 | TRBJ1-5 | TRBV30 | NA | 15 | CAWSFSTGRNQPQHF | TGTGCCTGGAGTTTTTCGACAGGGAGGAATCAGCCCCAGCATTTT
TRBD2 | TRBJ2-5 | TRBV9 | many | 17 | CASSVGTTTSGKETQYF | TGTGCCAGCAGCGTAGGCACAACCACTAGCGGGAAAGAGACCCAGTACTTC
NA | TRBJ1-2 | TRBV2 | NA | 10 | CASGTYGYTF | TGTGCCAGCGGGACTTATGGCTACACCTTC
TRBD1 | TRBJ2-2 | TRBV24-1 | many | 18 | CATSDYRDRGQDTGELFF | TGTGCCACCAGTGATTACCGGGACAGGGGGCAGGACACCGGGGAGCTGTTTTTT
NA | TRBJ2-3 | TRBV4-1 | NA | 15 | CASSQVGLRTDTQYF | TGCGCCAGCAGCCAAGTCGGACTACGCACAGATACGCAGTATTTT
NA | TRBJ1-6 | TRBV7-6 | NA | 17 | CASSPLGGLQVNSPLHF | TGTGCCAGCAGCCCCCTTGGAGGTCTCCAAGTGAATTCACCCCTCCACTTT
NA | TRBJ1-6 | TRBV7-2 | NA | 14 | CASSLTPYNSPLHF | TGTGCCAGCAGCTTGACACCGTATAATTCACCCCTCCACTTT